One and the same sample provided the 19 T cell receptor beta chains below, sequenced in a study. TCRdb fed the 5' RACE reads into MiXCR, producing one record per CDR3 protein. The table records roughly 58,000 distinct CDR3 sequences, less than 25% of them present only once. Cells sorted as Tregs were CD4+, CD25+ and CD127-/low. Material for sequencing was tumor-infiltrating Tregs sorted from the breast tumor. These receptors were obtained from a female donor with breast cancer.

This clonotype was detected ten times or more. This chain uses TRBV5-1 with TRBJ1-2; TRBD1 might be the D (6 bases). The CDR3 totals 15 residues. Looked up from germline, CDR1 is SGHRS and CDR2 is YFSETQ. Trimming removed 1 base at V and 2 bases at J, with 12 bases between. As DNA, the CDR3 is TGCGCCAGCAGCTTGCAAAGGGACACCAACTATGGCTACACCTTC. This encodes CASSLQRDTNYGYTF.

The chain has TRBV4-1 and TRBJ2-4, with D uncertain. Germline loops: CDR1 MGHRA, CDR2 YSYEKL. V lost 0 bases and J lost 9, with 9 bases in between. The CDR3 is 13 residues long. This CDR3 is CASSQDEVIIQYF. The CDR3 coding sequence is TGCGCCAGCAGCCAAGATGAGGTCATCATTCAGTACTTC.

In this sample, this clonotype turned up many times. The CDR3 here is CASSAKETQYF. The CDR3 DNA reads TGTGCCAGCAGTGCCAAAGAGACCCAGTACTTC. V gene TRBV7-3 combines with J gene TRBJ2-5, with D uncertain. CDR3 length: 11 amino acids. Germline loops: CDR1 SGHTA, CDR2 FQGTGA. Trimming removed 6 bases from V and 3 bases from J, with 5 bases in between. Full variable domain (missing parts from reference TRBV7-3 and TRBJ2-5): GAGVSQTPSNKVTEKGKYVELRCDPISGHTALYWYRQSLGQGPEFLIYFQGTGAADDSGLPNDRFFAVRPEGSVSTLKIQRTERGDSAVYLCASSAKETQYFGPGTRLLVL.

The chain uses TRBV7-2 and TRBJ2-3, with TRBD2 as a possible D gene (6 bases). The CDR3 spans 15 residues. Trimming stripped 5 bases from V and 2 bases from J, with 14 bases between. The V gene's germline CDR1 is SGHTA and CDR2 FQGNSA. The CDR3 spells CASSPRGGDTDTQYF. CDR3 nucleotides: TGTGCCAGCAGCCCCCGCGGAGGGGACACAGATACGCAGTATTTT.

The rearrangement joins TRBV7-2 to TRBJ2-1; D gene ambiguous. In germline, CDR1 is SGHTA, CDR2 FQGNSA. Trimming removed 2 bases at V and 7 bases at J, with 6 bases between. The CDR3 runs 12 residues. The CDR3 sequence: CASSLYQNEQFF. In DNA, the CDR3 is TGTGCCAGCAGCTTATACCAAAATGAGCAGTTCTTC.

This clonotype was seen repeatedly, ten times or more. The rearrangement links TRBV6-5 to TRBJ2-3, with D maybe TRBD1 (5 bases). CDR1 MNHEY and CDR2 SVGAGI come from the germline V gene. The CDR3 is 13 residues long. Trimming stripped 5 bases from V and 3 bases from J, with 9 bases between. This CDR3 reads CASSKPGTDTQYF. The CDR3 DNA is TGTGCCAGCAGTAAACCAGGGACAGATACGCAGTATTTT.

The V and J genes are TRBV9 and TRBJ1-2, with 8 bases lining up with TRBD1. In germline, CDR1 is SGDLS, CDR2 YYNGEE. Trimming cost V 6 bases and J 2 bases; bases outside gene matches: 12. The length of the CDR3 is 16 residues. The CDR3, as DNA: TGTGCCAGCACCCCGACAGGGGATAACTTAAACTATGGCTACACCTTC. Protein sequence: CASTPTGDNLNYGYTF.

The V gene is TRBV20-1, the J gene TRBJ1-1, with D unresolved. The V gene's germline CDR1 is DFQATT and CDR2 SNEGSKA (reference sequence). The CDR3 spans 12 residues. V was trimmed by 3 bases and J by 8 bases, leaving 13 bases between them. The CDR3 loop reads CSASPHGEEAFF. The DNA of the CDR3 is TGCAGTGCTAGTCCCCACGGAGAAGAAGCTTTCTTT.

This clonotype was seen repeatedly, ten times or more. This chain uses TRBV5-1 with TRBJ2-5; D not resolved. CDR3 length: 14 residues. Trimming cost V 0 bases and J 2 bases, with 8 bases left between them. The germline V gene has CDR1 SGHRS and CDR2 YFSETQ. CDR3 DNA sequence: TGCGCCAGCAGCTTGGACGGAGAGCAAGAGACCCAGTACTTC. Its protein product is CASSLDGEQETQYF.

This chain connects TRBV7-9 to TRBJ2-1; D possibly corresponds to TRBD2 (5 bases). V lost 5 bases and J lost 6, with 23 bases in between. Per germline, CDR1 SEHNR and CDR2 FQNEAQ (reference sequence). CDR3 length: 17 residues. CDR3 sequence: CASSGPWRTHPRNEQFF. In nucleotides, the CDR3 is TGTGCCAGCAGCGGTCCCTGGAGGACCCACCCGCGCAATGAGCAGTTCTTC.

The table lists this clonotype with a few counts. This rearrangement joins TRBV12-3 or TRBV12-4 to TRBJ1-5; no reliable D call. Trimming pared 3 bases from V and 1 base from J, leaving 13 bases between. The CDR3 is 16 residues long. In nucleotides, the CDR3 is TGTGCCAGCAGTTTTTCGGGAGCTCAGAGCAATCAGCCCCAGCATTTT. Residues: CASSFSGAQSNQPQHF.

As for this clonotype: This sequence may be a read error, since a much larger clone differs from it by one base. V is TRBV2 and J is TRBJ2-7; perhaps TRBD2 as D (6 bases). V was trimmed by 4 bases and J by 6 bases, leaving 16 bases between them. The CDR3 has 14 residues. In germline, CDR1 is SNHLY, CDR2 FYNNEI. CDR3 in amino acids: CASSAEGPALEQYF. The CDR3 nucleotides read TGTGCCAGCAGTGCGGAGGGTCCGGCCCTCGAGCAGTACTTC.

The chain's CDR3 is CASSLQGSGRHEQYF. The CDR3 DNA reads as TGTGCCAGCAGCCTGCAAGGATCAGGGCGACACGAGCAGTACTTC. The J gene is TRBJ2-7, the V gene TRBV7-2; D might be TRBD1 (5 bases). CDR1 and CDR2 (germline): SGHTA, FQGNSA. The CDR3 has 15 amino acids. V was shortened by 5 bases and J by 5 bases, with 19 bases between the two germline ends.

The chain has TRBV7-9 and TRBJ2-3; no definite D call. Trimming took off 1 base at V and 2 bases at J, with 13 bases between the two ends. CDR3 length equals 16 residues. Germline V CDR1 and CDR2: SEHNR, FQNEAQ (reference sequence). In nucleotides, the CDR3 is TGTGCCAGCAGCTTAGACTTCGGGCTCCACACAGATACGCAGTATTTT. Translated: CASSLDFGLHTDTQYF.

The chain joins TRBV7-2 to TRBJ2-1; a weak D match, TRBD2 (5 bases). Germline values: CDR1 SGHTA, CDR2 FQGNSA. The CDR3 has 15 amino acids. The V and J ends lost 6 bases and 4 bases respectively, with 16 bases between them. The CDR3 loop is CASSQGRGIYNEQFF. CDR3 DNA: TGTGCCAGCAGTCAAGGACGGGGTATTTACAATGAGCAGTTCTTC. Drawing the rest from reference TRBV7-2 and TRBJ2-1, the complete variable domain is GAGVSQSPSNKVTEKGKDVELRCDPISGHTALYWYRQSLGQGLEFLIYFQGNSAPDKSGLPSDRFSAERTGGSVSTLTIQRTQQEDSAVYLCASSQGRGIYNEQFFGPGTRLTVL.

This clonotype was counted at least ten times. The chain carries TRBV20-1 and TRBJ2-5; 9 bases are shared with TRBD2. CDR1 is DFQATT and CDR2 is SNEGSKA in the germline V gene (reference sequence). This CDR3 region has 14 residues. The ends lost 0 bases at V and 5 bases at J; junction bases unmatched: 4. CDR3 bases: TGCAGTGCTAGAGAGAGCGGGAGGTGGGAGACCCAGTACTTC. Amino acids: CSARESGRWETQYF.

This clonotype was picked up a small number of times. The rearrangement links TRBV25-1 to TRBJ1-2; 9 bases agree with TRBD1. Germline V CDR1 and CDR2: MGHDK, SYGVNS. V shed 3 bases, J shed 5 bases, and the junction held 7 bases outside the gene matches. This CDR3 has 15 amino acids. CDR3 sequence (DNA): TGTGCCAGCAGTGAGCCCACCGGGACAGGGTATGGCTACACCTTC. Its translation: CASSEPTGTGYGYTF.

The genes are TRBV20-1 and TRBJ2-3; D is undetermined. CDR3 length: 11 amino acids. Trimming took off 5 bases at V and 4 bases at J, with 7 bases between the two ends. Germline-derived CDR1 and CDR2 are DFQATT and SNEGSKA (reference sequence). This CDR3 is CSAVPADTQYF. CDR3 coding DNA: TGCAGTGCTGTACCTGCAGATACGCAGTATTTT.

The sample holds many counts of this clonotype. The chain links TRBV7-2 to TRBJ2-5; D is perhaps TRBD1 or TRBD2 (5 bases each). V gave up 4 bases and J gave up 5 bases, with 14 bases separating them. This CDR3 is 14 amino acids long. The germline CDR1 and CDR2 sequences are SGHTA and FQGNSA. The CDR3 here is CASSSGPPIETQYF. As DNA, the CDR3 is TGTGCCAGCAGCTCGGGACCGCCCATCGAGACCCAGTACTTC.